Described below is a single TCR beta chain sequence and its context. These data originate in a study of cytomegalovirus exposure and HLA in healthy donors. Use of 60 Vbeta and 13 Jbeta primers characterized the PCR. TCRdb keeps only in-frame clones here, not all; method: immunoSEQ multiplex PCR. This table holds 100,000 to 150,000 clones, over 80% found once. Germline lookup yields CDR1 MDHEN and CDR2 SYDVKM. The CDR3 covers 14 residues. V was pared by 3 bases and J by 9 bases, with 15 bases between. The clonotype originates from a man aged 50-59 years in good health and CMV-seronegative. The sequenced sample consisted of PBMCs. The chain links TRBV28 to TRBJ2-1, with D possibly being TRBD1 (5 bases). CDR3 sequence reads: CASSFYRSHSEQFF. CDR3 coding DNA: TGTGCCAGCAGTTTCTACAGGTCCCACAGTGAGCAGTTCTTC.